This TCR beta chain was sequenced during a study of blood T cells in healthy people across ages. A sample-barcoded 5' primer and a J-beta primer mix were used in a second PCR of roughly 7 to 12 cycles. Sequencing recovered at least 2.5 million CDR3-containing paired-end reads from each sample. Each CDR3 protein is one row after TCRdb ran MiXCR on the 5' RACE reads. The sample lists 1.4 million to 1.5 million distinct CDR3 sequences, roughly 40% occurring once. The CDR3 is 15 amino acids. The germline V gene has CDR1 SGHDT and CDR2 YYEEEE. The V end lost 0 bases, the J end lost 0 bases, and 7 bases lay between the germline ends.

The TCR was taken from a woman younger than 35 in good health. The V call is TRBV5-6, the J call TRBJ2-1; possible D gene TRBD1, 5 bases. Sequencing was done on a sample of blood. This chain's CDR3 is CASSLEGPSYNEQFF. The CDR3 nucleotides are TGTGCCAGCAGCTTGGAGGGGCCCTCCTACAATGAGCAGTTCTTC.